This T cell receptor (beta chain) was recorded in a study of T cell repertoires in cytomegalovirus infection (dated by TCRdb to the late 2010s). Study-wide context: Peptide stimulations targeted recently identified HLA-C-restricted CMV epitopes, whose presentation resists viral immunomodulation, together with well-studied HLA-B-restricted epitopes. The HLA type of each donor mattered for the analysis, because public TCR beta signatures pointed to carriage of CMV infection along with the matching HLA type. General study outcomes and caveats: Carriers of CMV infection plus the relevant HLA type were discriminated by the cumulative frequency of public TCR beta family members in the study cohort and in an independent approximately 340-donor cohort. In the ex vivo response, HLA-C-restricted CMV-specific TCR beta clonotypes were dominant, and in two of eight donors the single most frequent clonotype came from this HLA-C-restricted group.

This clonotype has ten or more counts. The antigen it recognizes is unknown. Per-base quality was not reported, and no clone a single base away is much larger than it. The treatment or condition label for this specimen denotes: in vitro stimulation with specific CMV peptide epitopes to enrich CMV-specific T cells. V loses 6 bases, J loses 4 bases, and the germline ends lie 16 bases apart. The germline V gene yields MNHNS for CDR1 and SASEGT for CDR2. The CDR3 numbers 15 residues from cysteine through phenylalanine. Just CDR3 DNA is preserved here, 45 bases in frame from base 1. Sequencing relied on an Illumina HiSeq 1500. TCRdb trimmed public reads at Q25 via fastp, called clones via MiXCR and kept in-frame beta chains. Rows are unified per CDR3 protein, each entry keeping the most common DNA and genes. This sample holds around 300,000 distinct CDR3 sequences; roughly 25% were observed only once. The ten top clones hold about 14% of the sample.

The material was cultured PBMCs, obtained from culture after CMV antigen stimulation. Recombination linked TRBV6-1 to TRBJ2-1, with a tentative D gene TRBD1 over 5 matching bases. The sequence was obtained from a human donor in good health (CMV status not recorded). Some clones in this sample may be carry-over from other donors' samples. The base sequence is TGTGCCAGCAGCAGGGTAGCCAACCCTTACAATGAGCAGTTCTTC. Its coded protein is CASSRVANPYNEQFF.